Each of the 17 T cell receptor beta chains below was sequenced from the same sample in a study of chemoradiotherapy in HPV16-positive cancers. Clones were sequenced by immunoSEQ multiplex PCR, and TCRdb holds only the in-frame ones, with some missing. The data show over 9,000 clones, approximately 90% seen once. The sequenced sample was blood, obtained from a patient who underwent chemoradiotherapy. All receptors come from a human donor with HPV-associated anogenital cancer.

This chain links TRBV6-1 with TRBJ2-7, with TRBD2 as a possible D gene (5 bases). CDR3 length: 13 amino acids. Trimming stripped 1 base from V and 7 bases from J, with 11 bases between. The germline V gene encodes CDR1 MNHNS and CDR2 SASEGT. This CDR3 is CASSEGSGREQYV. CDR3 nucleotide sequence: TGTGCCAGCAGTGAAGGGAGCGGCCGGGAGCAGTACGTC.

The V and J genes are TRBV5-1 and TRBJ1-2, with TRBD1 matching over 9 bases. The CDR3 contains 16 residues. CDR1 and CDR2 (germline): SGHRS, YFSETQ. V trimming: 0 bases; J trimming: 4 bases; junction bases outside the gene matches: 7. Here the CDR3 reads CASSLGPGTGTYGYTF. Written as DNA, the CDR3 is TGCGCCAGCAGCTTGGGACCCGGGACAGGGACCTATGGCTACACCTTC.

The chain carries TRBV7-6 and TRBJ1-6; D is unclear. Trimming removed 2 bases from V and 1 base from J, with 15 bases in between. Germline assignment: CDR1 SGHVS and CDR2 FNYEAQ. The CDR3 consists of 18 residues. The CDR3, as DNA: TGTGCCAGCAGCTTATCAGGCTTAGGCAAATCCTATAATTCACCCCTCCACTTT. Encoded protein: CASSLSGLGKSYNSPLHF.

As to this clone: Other DNA sequences from this sample encode an identical CDR3 as well. This chain links TRBV5-1 with TRBJ2-5, with D perhaps being TRBD1 or TRBD2 (5 bases each). CDR1 is SGHRS, CDR2 YFSETQ, per germline. CDR3 length: 12 residues. The ends were cut back, 4 bases at V and 5 bases at J, with 9 bases in the middle. In DNA, the CDR3 is TGCGCCAGCAGCCGTGAGGGGGAGACCCAGTACTTC. Protein product: CASSREGETQYF.

This clone occurred a few times. The chain links TRBV7-2 to TRBJ1-6; tentatively, D is TRBD1 (5 bases). This CDR3 contains 13 residues. Trimming left V 4 bases short and J 17 bases short, with 18 bases between. The germline V gene has CDR1 SGHTA and CDR2 FQGNSA. The DNA for the CDR3 is TGTGCCAGCAGCTCGGGCGGGACTCGTCCCATCCACTTT. Its translation: CASSSGGTRPIHF.

The chain carries TRBV27 and TRBJ1-1; D is undetermined. CDR3 length: 13 residues. CDR1 and CDR2 (germline): MNHEY, SMNVEV (reference sequence). V lost 0 bases to trimming and J lost 1 base, with 3 bases between them. The CDR3 region is CASSLSPNTEAFF. For the CDR3, the DNA is TGTGCCAGCAGTTTATCCCCGAACACTGAAGCTTTCTTT.

The V gene is TRBV30, the J gene TRBJ1-5; D perhaps matches TRBD1 (6 bases). V was clipped by 3 bases and J by 0 bases, with 9 bases between them. Germline values: CDR1 GTSNPN, CDR2 SVGIG (reference sequence). The CDR3 is 14 residues long. The CDR3 loop is CAWRQGNSNQPQHF. The DNA of the CDR3 is TGTGCCTGGAGACAGGGAAATAGCAATCAGCCCCAGCATTTT.

The V call is TRBV7-2, the J call TRBJ1-2; no clear D. Trimming removed 4 bases from V and 3 bases from J, with 9 bases in between. This CDR3 contains 13 residues. In germline, CDR1 is SGHTA, CDR2 FQGNSA. The CDR3 DNA reads TGTGCCAGCAGCTCGGTATCCCACTATGGCTACACCTTC. This translates into CASSSVSHYGYTF.

The chain combines TRBV14 with TRBJ2-7; D not resolved. Germline V lookup: CDR1 SGHDN, CDR2 FVKESK. The V and J ends lost 1 base and 3 bases respectively, with 10 bases between them. The CDR3 runs 14 residues. The CDR3 DNA reads TGTGCCAGCAGCCAAGGCGCTAGATACTACGAGCAGTACGTC. Its translation is CASSQGARYYEQYV.

The chain recombines TRBV30 with TRBJ1-2; 8 bases line up with TRBD1. J gave up 5 bases and V 5 bases, and 7 bases lay outside the gene matches. This CDR3 has 13 amino acids. The V gene's germline CDR1 is GTSNPN and CDR2 SVGIG (reference sequence). In DNA, the CDR3 is TGTGCCTGGGAAGGACAGGGCTTTTATGGCTACACCTTC. Residues: CAWEGQGFYGYTF. Variable domain in full (rest from reference TRBV30 and TRBJ1-2): SQTIHQWPATLVQPVGSPLSLECTVEGTSNPNLYWYRQAAGRGLQLLFYSVGIGQISSEVPQNLSASRPQDRQFILSSKKLLLSDSGFYLCAWEGQGFYGYTFGSGTRLTVV.

V gene TRBV2 combines with J gene TRBJ1-1; TRBD1 matches at 9 bases. The ends lost 3 bases at V and 8 bases at J; junction bases unmatched: 7. This CDR3 is built from 14 residues. CDR1 SNHLY and CDR2 FYNNEI come from the germline V gene. In DNA, the CDR3 is TGTGCCAGCAGTGACGGGGACAGGGTTATAGAAGCTTTCTTT. This translates into CASSDGDRVIEAFF.

The J gene is TRBJ1-2, the V gene TRBV11-2; a possible D gene is TRBD1 (5 bases). This CDR3 has 15 residues. Per the germline V gene, CDR1 is SGHAT and CDR2 is FQNNGV. V was cut by 0 bases and J by 7 bases, with 15 bases left in between. This CDR3 is CASSLDSGGSFGYTF. The DNA of the CDR3 is TGTGCCAGCAGCTTAGACTCCGGGGGGTCCTTTGGCTACACCTTC.

This clone was detected only once. The chain carries TRBV18 and TRBJ1-3; no firm D call. CDR1 KGHSH and CDR2 LQKENI come from the germline V gene. The CDR3 loop spans 15 amino acids. V was trimmed by 6 bases and J by 0 bases, leaving 12 bases between them. The CDR3 region has the DNA TGTGCCAGCTCGCCAAGGGCAGGCTCTGGAAACACCATATATTTT. Its translation is CASSPRAGSGNTIYF.

This chain connects TRBV7-6 to TRBJ2-5; D gene unclear. Deletions cut 2 bases from V and 2 bases from J, with 9 bases between. Germline CDR1 reads SGHVS; CDR2 reads FNYEAQ. CDR3 size: 14 residues. The DNA for the CDR3 is TGTGCCAGCAGCTTATTCGCTCAACAAGAGACCCAGTACTTC. Translating it yields CASSLFAQQETQYF.

The V gene is TRBV6-1, the J gene TRBJ2-7; 7 bases match TRBD1. The CDR3 covers 14 residues. From germline, CDR1 is MNHNS and CDR2 SASEGT. Trimming took 5 bases from V and 4 from J; bases not matched to a gene: 8. This CDR3 is CASSMRTGSYEQYF. The CDR3 DNA sequence: TGTGCCAGCAGTATGAGGACAGGATCATACGAGCAGTACTTC.

This chain joins TRBV2 and TRBJ2-3, with 10 bases identical to TRBD1. Per germline, CDR1 SNHLY and CDR2 FYNNEI. The CDR3 spans 13 residues. Trimming took 5 bases from V and 6 from J; bases not matched to a gene: 2. The chain's CDR3 is CASSSTGGDTQYF. The DNA for the CDR3 is TGTGCCAGCAGTTCGACAGGGGGCGATACGCAGTATTTT.

About this clone itself: An end of the junction differs from the germline gene, which may be a read error. The genes are TRBV5-1 and TRBJ2-7; TRBD1 aligns across 7 bases. This CDR3 contains 15 residues. The germline CDR1 and CDR2 sequences are SGHRS and YFSETQ. The CDR3 reads CASSSPGQGVYEQYF. CDR3 nucleotide sequence: TGTGCCAGCAGCTCCCCGGGGCAGGGGGTATACGAGCAGTACTTC.